This TCR beta chain is from a study of human T cells and chemical hapten exposure. At the level of the study: Minor pooled library volume differences mainly drove per-sample TCR yield variation.

Germline CDR1 and CDR2: MDHEN and SYDVKM. The CDR3 sequence is 15 residues long. V was clipped by 6 bases and J by 7 bases; unmatched bases: 6. The library tagged each cDNA molecule with unique molecular identifiers. TCRdb analysed the RACE reads with MiXCR anew, one entry per CDR3 protein. The repertoire holds about 37,000 distinct CDR3 sequences, 5% to 8% seen once, with roughly 9.2% in the top ten. The time point is: patch test 1, 2 weeks after DPC sensitization. Treatment of the sample: therapeutic diphenylcyclopropenone sensitization with weekly scalp DPC. The starting material, unfractionated whole blood, was used for total RNA extraction.

The V call is TRBV28, the J call TRBJ2-1; 13 bases fit TRBD2. The sequence was obtained from a woman younger than 45 with alopecia areata. Some clones in this sample may be carry-over from other donors' samples. Material: whole blood, obtained in connection with sensitization to the hapten diphenylcyclopropenone (DPC). CDR3 nucleotides: TGTGCCAGCAGGGCACTAGCGGGGGGGATGAATGAGCAGTTCTTC. Amino acid sequence: CASRALAGGMNEQFF.